Presented here are 2 T cell receptor beta chains from one specimen sequenced in a study of blood T cell repertoires in COVID-19. Only in-frame clones appear in the TCRdb table, and some are missing; sequencing was by immunoSEQ multiplex PCR. The profile covers about 140,000 clones, with approximately 79% appearing a single time and over 2.5% taken by the ten largest. The sequenced material came from PBMCs or T cells enriched from blood (not recorded which). The receptors derive from a woman between 50 and 59 years old who had recovered from COVID-19.

This clone has more than one count but fewer than ten. The rearrangement joins TRBV4-1 to TRBJ1-5; the D gene is possibly TRBD1 (6 bases). This CDR3 contains 14 residues. Germline CDR1 is MGHRA and CDR2 is YSYEKL. Trimming stripped 3 bases from V and 4 bases from J, with 10 bases between. CDR3 in amino acids: CASSQTGENQPQHF. The CDR3 nucleotides are TGCGCCAGCAGCCAGACAGGTGAGAATCAGCCCCAGCATTTT.

This clone has a single count. J is TRBJ2-7 and V is TRBV29-1; perhaps TRBD2 as D (5 bases). Germline V gene lookup returns CDR1 SQVTM and CDR2 ANQGSEA. This CDR3 spans 11 amino acids. The CDR3 nucleotides are TGCTCCTTTCGACGGGACTACGAGCAGTACTTC. It is translated as CSFRRDYEQYF.